A single T cell receptor beta chain is shown here with its context. Its antigen is still unknown. This specimen comes from a study of blood T cells in healthy people across ages. Study conclusions and caveats: A greater number of naive CD4+ cells and higher diversity distinguished long-lived donors from aged donors.

V dropped 3 bases and J dropped 6 bases, with 19 bases sitting between them. CDR3 length: 16 residues. The second PCR ran about 6 to 11 cycles with a sample-barcoded 5' primer and J-beta primers. Carrying 12 random nucleotides, a template-switch adaptor labeled each individual cDNA molecule. Every sample produced at least 3 million CDR3-containing paired-end reads. TCRdb re-derived calls from the 5' RACE reads in MiXCR, one entry per CDR3 protein. The table has about 930,000 distinct CDR3 sequences, approximately 32% seen once. The sample was also linked to a second study, of T cells of mothers and their children.

The J gene is TRBJ2-3, the V gene TRBV12-3 or TRBV12-4; D is unclear. The sequencing sample was made of blood. The source of this sequence is a woman aged 40 to 50 in good health. The CDR3 loop is CASSLGQVTGMDTQYF. For the CDR3, the DNA is TGTGCCAGCAGTTTGGGTCAGGTGACCGGAATGGATACGCAGTATTTT.